Given below is one TCR beta chain in context. This entry belongs to a study of Ad26.COV2.S vaccination and SARS-CoV-2 variants. TCRdb's copy holds only in-frame clones and misses some; the assay was immunoSEQ multiplex PCR. Of some 500,000 clones listed, 80% to 90% were seen once; the top ten hold 2.5% to 3%. The treatment: around 19 received Ad26.COV2.S at low or high dose, single or two shots; five or six received placebo; per-sample allocation not given. Samples analyzed were those drawn on day 63 after the first vaccine or placebo injection. Germline values: CDR1 KGHDR, CDR2 SFDVKD. This CDR3 is built from 13 residues. V was clipped by 8 bases and J by 7 bases, with 14 bases between them.

This TCR came from a person aged 18 to 65 who received the Ad26.COV2.S COVID-19 vaccine or a placebo. This rearrangement joins TRBV24-1 to TRBJ1-5; D might be TRBD1 (5 bases). This material consisted of peripheral blood, taken in a trial of Ad26.COV2.S vaccine versus placebo. Here the CDR3 reads CATTDRGGQPQHF. The CDR3 DNA follows: TGTGCCACCACCGATAGGGGAGGCCAGCCCCAGCATTTT.